This T cell receptor beta chain was sequenced during a study of vaccination and CD4 T cells after COVID-19. V dropped 1 base and J dropped 7; count of bases not matched to a gene: 1. CDR1 is SGHVS, CDR2 FNYEAQ, per germline. The CDR3 loop spans 13 amino acids. Noted treatment: approximately nine-day PBMC culture with coronavirus spike peptide pools or control peptides (ViraFEST assay). An unexposed donor provided the CD4+ T cells, which were collected before the COVID-19 pandemic (2011-2018). ViraFEST expanded antigen-specific T cells with peptide pools, then sequenced TCRs. Study-level points and caveats: The authors identified 304 of 307 vaccine-specific clones in convalescent patients as spike mono-reactive.

The Oncomine TCR Beta short-read assay was what sequenced the DNA obtained from cultured CD4+ T cells. From the PCR reads, TCRdb called clonotypes with MiXCR, one entry per CDR3 protein. The sample has roughly 9,000 distinct CDR3 sequences; about half are singletons. Notes on this clonotype: The antigen is not known.

The sequencing input was CD4+ T cells from blood, cultured in vitro. The chain recombines TRBV7-6 with TRBJ2-3; 8 nucleotides match TRBD1. This TCR derives from a human donor in good health. The chain's CDR3 is CASSLGDRNTQYF. CDR3 sequence (DNA): TGTGCCAGCAGCTTAGGGGACAGGAATACGCAGTATTTT.